A selection of T cell receptor beta chains follows, all from one sample in a study of T-cell reconstitution after alpha-beta-depleted transplantation in children. TCRdb passed the PCR reads through MiXCR, listing each CDR3 protein once. The sample includes hundreds of thousands of distinct CDR3 sequences, roughly 10% of them seen just once. The sequences come from PBMCs from the stem cell graft donor, collected from the stem cell graft. The receptors originated from a human donor who donated a stem cell graft to a child with acute lymphoblastic leukemia. Both conserved end residues are part of each CDR3. The order of the fields is D gene, J gene, clone size, V gene, CDR3 DNA, CDR3 protein. D genes are given only for firm matches. Size is omitted from some rows. Given values are once, few, many or a class for expanded clones.

TRBD2,TRBJ2-3,many,TRBV6-4,TGTGCCAGCAGTGACTCTAGCGGGGGGGCCACAGATACGCAGTATTTT,CASSDSSGGATDTQYF
NA,TRBJ1-1,many,TRBV5-6,TGTGCCAGCAGCTTGCCCCACCTCTATGATCGGAGGGAAGCTTTCTTT,CASSLPHLYDRREAFF
NA,TRBJ1-6,NA,TRBV18,TGTGCCAGCTCACCATTGCAGGGGCACAATTCACCCCTCCACTTT,CASSPLQGHNSPLHF
NA,TRBJ2-3,NA,TRBV18,TGTGCCAGCTCCCCCGGATTGGGGAGCACAGATACGCAGTATTTT,CASSPGLGSTDTQYF
NA,TRBJ1-5,NA,TRBV20-1,TGCAGTGCTAGGGAAGTCGGCAATCAGCCCCAGCATTTT,CSAREVGNQPQHF
NA,TRBJ1-2,few,TRBV5-1,TGCGCCAGCAGCTTCGGCGGATCGTTACCCTATGGCTACACCTTC,CASSFGGSLPYGYTF
TRBD2,TRBJ2-5,many,TRBV10-3,TGTGCCATCAGTCCGGGAGGGCAGCAAGAGACCCAGTACTTC,CAISPGGQQETQYF
NA,TRBJ1-1,many,TRBV12-3/TRBV12-4,TGTGCCAGCAGTTTGCGGAAGGACGGTGAAGCTTTCTTT,CASSLRKDGEAFF
TRBD1,TRBJ2-7,many,TRBV29-1,TGCAGCGTTGTTCCCGGACAGGGCCCCTACGAGCAGTACTTC,CSVVPGQGPYEQYF
TRBD1,TRBJ1-3,few,TRBV5-1,TGCGCCAGCTCCCCGGACAGGTCCGACTCTGGAAACACCATATATTTT,CASSPDRSDSGNTIYF
NA,TRBJ2-5,many,TRBV7-9,TGTGCCAGCAGCTTAAGGTTCAACCTTGAGGAGACCCAGTACTTC,CASSLRFNLEETQYF
NA,TRBJ1-1,many,TRBV2,TGTGCCAGCAGTGAAGCGGGTGAAAAAACAGGTAACACTGAAGCTTTCTTT,CASSEAGEKTGNTEAFF
NA,TRBJ2-5,few,TRBV5-6,TGTGCCAGCAGCTTCTTAGCTCTCCGGGGGACCCAGTACTTC,CASSFLALRGTQYF
NA,TRBJ2-7,few,TRBV25-1,TGTGCCAGCAGTGATGGACCCATTATAGAGCAGTACTTC,CASSDGPIIEQYF
NA,TRBJ2-7,NA,TRBV7-2,TGTGCCAGCAGCCCCCCCCGAGGGGCGGCTTTTTACGAGCAGTACTTC,CASSPPRGAAFYEQYF